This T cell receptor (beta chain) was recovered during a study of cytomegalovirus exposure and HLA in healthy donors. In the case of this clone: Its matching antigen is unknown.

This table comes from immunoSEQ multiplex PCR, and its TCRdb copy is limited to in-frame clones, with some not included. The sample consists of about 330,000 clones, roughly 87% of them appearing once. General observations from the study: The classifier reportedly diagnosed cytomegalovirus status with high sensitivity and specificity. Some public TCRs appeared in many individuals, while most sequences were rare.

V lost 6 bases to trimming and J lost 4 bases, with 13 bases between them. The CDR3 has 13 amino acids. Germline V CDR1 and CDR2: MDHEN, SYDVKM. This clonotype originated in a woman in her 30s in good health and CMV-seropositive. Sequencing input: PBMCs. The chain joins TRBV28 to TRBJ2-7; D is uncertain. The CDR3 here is CASSSRNWYEQYF. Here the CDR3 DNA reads TGTGCCAGCAGCTCTAGAAATTGGTACGAGCAGTACTTC.